This entry lists 5 T cell receptor beta chains sequenced from one sample in a study of blood T cell repertoires in COVID-19. The protocol was immunoSEQ multiplex PCR, while the TCRdb copy is restricted to in-frame clones and leaves out a portion. In the table there are 150,000 or so clones, just under 85% of which are singletons. Material: PBMCs or T cells enriched from blood (not recorded which). All receptors come from a man aged 50 or older who had recovered from COVID-19.

This clone has a single count. V is TRBV7-9 and J is TRBJ2-7; a weak D match, TRBD2 (5 bases). This CDR3 is built from 14 residues. V was clipped by 1 base and J by 3 bases, with 10 bases between them. Germline values: CDR1 SEHNR, CDR2 FQNEAQ (reference sequence). CDR3 nucleotide sequence: TGTGCCAGCAGCTTAGGAGAGCGGAGCTACGAGCAGTACTTC. This gives the protein CASSLGERSYEQYF.

The rearrangement links TRBV6-2 or TRBV6-3 to TRBJ2-2, with D possibly matching TRBD1 (5 bases). The V end lost 4 bases, the J end lost 9 bases, and 12 bases lay between the germline ends. The CDR3 has 13 amino acids. The germline gives CDR1 MNHEY, CDR2 SVGEGT. The CDR3 DNA follows: TGTGCCAGCAGTTTACAGGCTCTCCGGGAGCTGTTTTTT. This encodes CASSLQALRELFF.

J is TRBJ1-1 and V is TRBV6-5; the match to TRBD1 covers 8 bases. The germline V gene has CDR1 MNHEY and CDR2 SVGAGI. The CDR3 runs 14 residues. With 4 bases clipped from V and 4 bases from J, the junction kept 5 bases outside the gene matches. This CDR3 reads CASSSDRAGTEAFF. The CDR3 coding sequence is TGTGCCAGCAGTTCGGACAGGGCTGGCACTGAAGCTTTCTTT.

The chain uses TRBV3-1 (or the pseudogene TRBV3-2) and TRBJ2-5; D might be TRBD2 (6 bases). There are 17 residues in the CDR3. Germline values: CDR1 LGHDT, CDR2 YNNKEL (reference sequence). V was cut by 2 bases and J by 4 bases, with 20 bases left in between. Here the CDR3 reads CASSQNHPGRGGETQYF. DNA for the CDR3: TGTGCCAGCAGCCAAAATCACCCAGGGCGGGGAGGAGAGACCCAGTACTTC.

This rearrangement joins TRBV7-3 to TRBJ2-2; 13 nucleotides agree with TRBD2. The CDR3 sequence is 18 residues long. Trimming cost V 0 bases and J 6 bases; bases outside gene matches: 7. Germline V lookup: CDR1 SGHTA, CDR2 FQGTGA. The CDR3 DNA reads TGTGCCAGCAGCTTAACCGGACTAGCGGGGGACGGGGCCGGGGAGCTGTTTTTT. It codes for CASSLTGLAGDGAGELFF. Full variable domain (rest looked up from reference TRBV7-3 and TRBJ2-2): GAGVSQTPSNKVTEKGKYVELRCDPISGHTALYWYRQSLGQGPEFLIYFQGTGAADDSGLPNDRFFAVRPEGSVSTLKIQRTERGDSAVYLCASSLTGLAGDGAGELFFGEGSRLTVL.